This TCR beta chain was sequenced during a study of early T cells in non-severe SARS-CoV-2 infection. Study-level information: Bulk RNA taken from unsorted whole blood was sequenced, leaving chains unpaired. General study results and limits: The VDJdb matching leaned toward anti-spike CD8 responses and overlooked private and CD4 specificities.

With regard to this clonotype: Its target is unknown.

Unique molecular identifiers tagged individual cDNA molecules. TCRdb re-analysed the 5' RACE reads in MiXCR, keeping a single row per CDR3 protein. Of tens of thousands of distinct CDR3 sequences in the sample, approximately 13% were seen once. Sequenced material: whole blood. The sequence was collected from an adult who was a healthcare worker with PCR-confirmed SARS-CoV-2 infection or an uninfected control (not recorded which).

The DNA of the CDR3 is TGTGCCAGCAGCCAAGGGGGACAGGGGGACACCGGGGAGCTGTTTTTT. Translating it yields CASSQGGQGDTGELFF. The rearrangement links TRBV7-8 to TRBJ2-2; 11 bases agree with TRBD1. Germline loops: CDR1 SGHVS, CDR2 FQNEAQ. V lost 5 bases to trimming and J lost 3 bases; unmatched junction nucleotides: 5. There are 16 residues in the CDR3.